The source of this T cell receptor beta chain is a study of beta chain features in type 1 diabetes. Turning to this clone: Its target is not known. Different DNA sequences within this sample yield the same CDR3.

Findings and limits, study-wide: People with Type 1 diabetes carried modestly yet significantly shorter TCRB CDR3s in all four CD4+ subsets.

The CDR3 has 13 residues. V dropped 4 bases and J dropped 2 bases, with 11 bases sitting between them. Germline V gene data show CDR1 as SQVTM and CDR2 as ANQGSEA. As every portion of the isolated RNA was reverse transcribed, the sequencing read expressed TCRB transcripts. Produced via immunoSEQ multiplex PCR; TCRdb's table is partial and in-frame only. The table shows about 160,000 clones, with 7.5% to 8.5% occurring only once. This sequence joins TRBV29-1 and TRBJ1-2, with a weak D call TRBD1 (6 bases). The clonotype was recovered from a man aged 18 to 29 with type 1 diabetes. Sequenced material: central memory CD4+ T cells from blood. For the CDR3, the DNA is TGCAGCGTTGTGGGGGGGACAAACTATGGCTACACCTTC. Amino acids: CSVVGGTNYGYTF.